The 28 T cell receptor beta chains presented below share a single source sample, sequenced in a study of shared clonotypes between healthy human individuals. Only in-frame clones appear in the TCRdb table, and some are missing; sequencing was by immunoSEQ multiplex PCR. This sample has around 2.3 million clones, with around 95% found just once. Sequencing was performed on naive CD4+ T cells sorted from blood. Subset denoted: CD45RA+ positively selected. The source is a man aged 18-30 years in good health.

The V call is TRBV12-5, the J call TRBJ1-1, with TRBD1 matching 8 bases. J gave up 4 bases and V 3 bases, and 1 base lay outside the gene matches. The CDR3 spans 13 residues. Germline CDR1 LGHNT, CDR2 FRNRAP. The chain's CDR3 is CASGFTGGTEAFF. DNA for the CDR3: TGTGCTAGTGGTTTTACAGGGGGCACTGAAGCTTTCTTT.

The rearrangement joins TRBV7-3 to TRBJ2-3; TRBD2 matches 8 bases. Germline-derived CDR1 and CDR2 are SGHTA and FQGTGA. The CDR3 has 18 residues. With 4 bases clipped from V and 0 bases from J, the junction kept 12 bases outside the gene matches. CDR3 protein: CASSSRPWASGSTDTQYF. The CDR3, as DNA: TGTGCCAGCAGCTCCAGACCGTGGGCTAGCGGGAGCACAGATACGCAGTATTTT.

The chain carries TRBV5-8 and TRBJ1-2, with 8 bases matching TRBD1. This CDR3 has 14 residues. Trimming removed 2 bases from V and 5 bases from J; junction bases left unmatched: 5. Germline values: CDR1 SGHTS, CDR2 YDEGEE. CDR3 protein: CASSFGTGAYGYTF. CDR3 DNA sequence: TGTGCCAGCAGCTTTGGGACAGGTGCTTATGGCTACACCTTC.

The chain links TRBV7-2 to TRBJ2-1; D is unclear. This CDR3 region has 12 residues. V lost 4 bases and J 10 bases, leaving 11 bases between the germline ends. The germline gives CDR1 SGHTA, CDR2 FQGNSA. In DNA, the CDR3 is TGTGCCAGCAGCTACTCATGGTCGGAGCAGTTCTTC. Translating it yields CASSYSWSEQFF.

The genes are TRBV29-1 and TRBJ2-1, with D unresolved. The CDR3 is made up of 12 amino acids. Germline CDR1 reads SQVTM; CDR2 reads ANQGSEA. The V gene lost 3 bases and the J gene lost 6 bases, with 9 bases spanning the gap. CDR3 DNA: TGCAGCGTTGATTTGCCACTCAATGAGCAGTTCTTC. Its protein product is CSVDLPLNEQFF.

This clone was recorded only once. V is TRBV5-4 and J is TRBJ1-2; D is unresolved. Trimming took off 2 bases at V and 4 bases at J, with 12 bases between the two ends. There are 14 residues in the CDR3. CDR1 and CDR2 (germline): SGHNT, YYREEE (reference sequence). DNA for the CDR3: TGTGCCAGCAGCTTTGCCGGGGAGGCCTATGGCTACACCTTC. Its protein product is CASSFAGEAYGYTF.

The J gene is TRBJ2-2, the V gene TRBV6-5; possibly TRBD1 for D (6 bases). V was shortened by 6 bases and J by 8 bases, with 7 bases between the two germline ends. The length of the CDR3 is 11 residues. CDR1 is MNHEY, CDR2 SVGAGI, per germline. CDR3 in DNA: TGTGCCAGCAGCCAGGGGGGGGAGCTGTTTTTT. As protein: CASSQGGELFF.

The chain employs TRBV10-3 and TRBJ2-2, with 7 bases that match TRBD2. Trimming at V came to 10 bases and at J to 4 bases, leaving 9 bases not matched to a gene. Per germline, CDR1 ENHRY and CDR2 SYGVKD. CDR3 length: 14 amino acids. CDR3 in DNA: TGTGCCACGACCCCGGGGAGGGGCACCGGGGAGCTGTTTTTT. As protein: CATTPGRGTGELFF.

This clone has a handful of counts. The chain recombines TRBV5-3 with TRBJ1-3; 8 nucleotides align to TRBD1. TRBV5-3 is known as an ORF, though its function is uncertain. This CDR3 has 15 residues. With 4 bases clipped from V and 5 bases from J, the junction kept 8 bases outside the gene matches. The CDR3 here is CARSRGGQGRNTIYF. CDR3 DNA sequence: TGTGCCAGAAGCCGAGGTGGACAGGGTCGAAACACCATATATTTT.

The chain uses TRBV19 and TRBJ1-2; 8 nucleotides match TRBD1. Germline assignment: CDR1 LNHDA and CDR2 SQIVND (reference sequence). The CDR3 spans 15 residues. V dropped 7 bases and J dropped 5; count of bases not matched to a gene: 12. This CDR3 reads CASKPKTGVGYGYTF. The CDR3 DNA is TGTGCCAGTAAGCCGAAGACAGGGGTCGGGTATGGCTACACCTTC.

The V gene is TRBV5-8, the J gene TRBJ2-2, with 8 bases identical to TRBD2. CDR3 length: 15 residues. Trimming removed 6 bases from V and 2 bases from J; junction bases left unmatched: 6. Germline CDR1 is SGHTS and CDR2 is YDEGEE. Written as DNA, the CDR3 is TGTGCCAGCACCGCCGGGACTAGTAACACCGGGGAGCTGTTTTTT. This translates into CASTAGTSNTGELFF.

This chain uses TRBV2 with TRBJ1-1; D is unresolved. The V gene's germline CDR1 is SNHLY and CDR2 FYNNEI. The CDR3 totals 14 residues. The ends were cut back, 11 bases at V and 3 bases at J, with 19 bases in the middle. The CDR3 sequence is CACKNRVRDTEAFF. The CDR3 DNA is TGTGCCTGCAAGAACCGGGTCCGGGACACTGAAGCTTTCTTT.

This clone was seen a single time. V usage is TRBV28 and J usage is TRBJ1-5, with a weak D call TRBD1 (6 bases). V was trimmed by 1 base and J by 3 bases, leaving 10 bases between them. The CDR3 runs to 15 residues. Germline V CDR1 and CDR2: MDHEN, SYDVKM. CDR3 bases: TGTGCCAGCAGTTTATTACAGGGCCCCAATCAGCCCCAGCATTTT. This codes for CASSLLQGPNQPQHF.

The chain is built from TRBV10-3 and TRBJ1-2; D might be TRBD1 (5 bases). CDR3 length: 11 residues. The germline V gene encodes CDR1 ENHRY and CDR2 SYGVKD. With 10 bases removed from V and 8 bases from J, the gap between germline ends came to 14 bases. CDR3 residues: CASTRGVGYTF. For the CDR3, the DNA is TGTGCCAGCACCAGAGGGGTGGGCTACACCTTC.

The gene calls are TRBV4-3 and TRBJ2-7, with 10 bases fitting TRBD2. V lost 4 bases and J lost 7; bases outside the gene matches: 4. Germline V gene data show CDR1 as LGHNA and CDR2 as YSLEER. CDR3 size: 13 residues. The CDR3: CASSRTSGGEQYF. In DNA, the CDR3 is TGCGCCAGCAGCCGGACTAGCGGAGGGGAGCAGTACTTC.

V and J are TRBV7-2 and TRBJ2-3; D not certain. Germline CDR1 and CDR2: SGHTA and FQGNSA. This CDR3 region has 16 residues. Trimming cost V 3 bases and J 2 bases, with 15 bases left between them. CDR3: CASSFGRRRSTDTQYF. The CDR3 DNA follows: TGTGCCAGCAGCTTCGGGCGGAGACGGTCCACAGATACGCAGTATTTT. Full variable domain (missing parts from reference TRBV7-2 and TRBJ2-3): GAGVSQSPSNKVTEKGKDVELRCDPISGHTALYWYRQSLGQGLEFLIYFQGNSAPDKSGLPSDRFSAERTGGSVSTLTIQRTQQEDSAVYLCASSFGRRRSTDTQYFGPGTRLTVL.

CDR3 DNA sequence: TGTGCCAGCAGCGTAGCCCTGGGGAGGGAGGCCAAGGGCTACACCTTC. It codes for CASSVALGREAKGYTF. The chain carries TRBV9 and TRBJ1-2; no firm D call. This CDR3 is built from 16 residues. Trimming took off 0 bases at V and 8 bases at J, with 20 bases between the two ends. CDR1 SGDLS and CDR2 YYNGEE come from the germline V gene.

This clone has a single count. The chain employs TRBV30 and TRBJ2-7; 8 bases line up with TRBD1. The CDR3 totals 15 residues. V lost 4 bases and J lost 4; bases outside the gene matches: 12. Germline V gene lookup returns CDR1 GTSNPN and CDR2 SVGIG (reference sequence). Here the CDR3 DNA reads TGTGCCTGGATGGTTTCCGGGACAGGACTATACGAGCAGTACTTC. Amino acids: CAWMVSGTGLYEQYF. The entire variable domain, with the rest obtained from reference TRBV30 and TRBJ2-7, is as follows: SQTIHQWPATLVQPVGSPLSLECTVEGTSNPNLYWYRQAAGRGLQLLFYSVGIGQISSEVPQNLSASRPQDRQFILSSKKLLLSDSGFYLCAWMVSGTGLYEQYFGPGTRLTVT.

The rearrangement joins TRBV4-1 to TRBJ2-6, with D possibly matching TRBD1 (5 bases). V was clipped by 1 base and J by 0 bases, with 10 bases between them. The CDR3 is 17 amino acids. The germline V gene encodes CDR1 MGHRA and CDR2 YSYEKL. The CDR3 nucleotides are TGCGCCAGCAGCCAAGGCAGACAGAGCTCTGGGGCCAACGTCCTGACTTTC. It specifies CASSQGRQSSGANVLTF.

This chain connects TRBV2 to TRBJ2-5; TRBD1 is a possible D gene (5 bases). The length of the CDR3 is 14 residues. The germline gives CDR1 SNHLY, CDR2 FYNNEI. V dropped 1 base and J dropped 2 bases, with 8 bases sitting between them. In DNA form, the CDR3 reads TGTGCCAGCAGTGAAGGGACACTTCAAGAGACCCAGTACTTC. Translating it yields CASSEGTLQETQYF.

The gene calls are TRBV30 and TRBJ2-1; the D is unclear. The CDR3 extends over 11 amino acids. Trimming left V 8 bases short and J 4 bases short, with 9 bases between. CDR1 is GTSNPN, CDR2 SVGIG, per germline (reference sequence). This CDR3 is CALQGYNEQFF. The DNA of the CDR3 is TGTGCCCTCCAAGGGTACAATGAGCAGTTCTTC.

The chain uses TRBV5-1 and TRBJ2-5, with 7 bases fitting TRBD2. V gave up 4 bases and J gave up 4 bases; unmatched junction bases: 13. CDR3 length: 16 residues. CDR1 is SGHRS and CDR2 is YFSETQ in the germline V gene. The chain's CDR3 is CASSRAVAGVGETQYF. CDR3 nucleotide sequence: TGCGCCAGCAGCCGAGCGGTGGCGGGAGTGGGAGAGACCCAGTACTTC.

The V call is TRBV5-1, the J call TRBJ1-5, with D unresolved. This CDR3 is built from 15 residues. In germline, CDR1 is SGHRS, CDR2 YFSETQ. Trimming took off 0 bases at V and 5 bases at J, with 12 bases between the two ends. CDR3 DNA: TGCGCCAGCAGCTTGGTTGGCCCCCCTTATCAGCCCCAGCATTTT. Translating gives CASSLVGPPYQPQHF.

The chain couples TRBV12-5 to TRBJ1-5, with TRBD1 as a possible D gene (5 bases). This CDR3 comprises 13 residues. The germline CDR1 and CDR2 sequences are LGHNT and FRNRAP. Trimming pared 6 bases from V and 4 bases from J, leaving 10 bases between. The CDR3, as DNA: TGTGCTAGTGGACGGGACTTTAATCAGCCCCAGCATTTT. Amino acid sequence: CASGRDFNQPQHF.

The genes are TRBV2 and TRBJ2-2, with D perhaps matching TRBD1 (6 bases). CDR1 and CDR2 (germline): SNHLY, FYNNEI. This CDR3 is built from 14 residues. Trimming stripped 6 bases from V and 3 bases from J, with 11 bases between. The CDR3 is CASRSDSHTGELFF. Here the CDR3 DNA reads TGTGCCAGCAGGTCGGACAGTCACACCGGGGAGCTGTTTTTT.

V and J are TRBV6-1 and TRBJ1-1, with unresolved D. The CDR3 is 13 amino acids. The germline V gene encodes CDR1 MNHNS and CDR2 SASEGT. Trimming removed 4 bases at V and 1 base at J, with 7 bases between. The CDR3 coding sequence is TGTGCCAGCAGTGTTAAAGGGAACACTGAAGCTTTCTTT. Translated: CASSVKGNTEAFF.

The chain uses TRBV30 and TRBJ2-3; a possible D gene is TRBD1 (5 bases). Trimming shortened V by 7 bases and J by 2 bases, and 10 bases separated the two germline ends. The CDR3 is 12 amino acids. Per the germline V gene, CDR1 is GTSNPN and CDR2 is SVGIG (reference sequence). CDR3 DNA sequence: TGTGCCTTACAGGAATCCACAGATACGCAGTATTTT. Encoded protein: CALQESTDTQYF.

The V call is TRBV28, the J call TRBJ1-6; D gene ambiguous. Germline CDR1 reads MDHEN; CDR2 reads SYDVKM. This CDR3 has 15 residues. The V gene lost 7 bases and the J gene lost 6 bases, with 16 bases spanning the gap. CDR3 coding DNA: TGTGCCAGCACCGTCCCGGAGCTTCGTAATTCACCCCTCCACTTT. It yields the protein CASTVPELRNSPLHF.